This T cell receptor (beta chain) comes out of a study of T cells after yellow fever vaccination (dated by TCRdb to 2018 to 2020). Context from the whole study: The SMART-Seq v4 Ultra Low Input RNA kit was used to prepare libraries from fractions with low cell numbers. To follow T-cell clones before and after both primary and booster YFV17D yellow fever vaccination, bulk TCR alpha and beta repertoires underwent longitudinal sequencing. Two healthy male donors made up the cohort, one aged 18 to 30 years and the other aged 30 to 40 years. Bulk PBMC replicates and cell subsets were isolated from blood drawn at multiple timepoints before and after both primary and secondary immunization. Results and caveats for the whole study, not just this receptor: After the booster, most clones that had expanded after primary vaccination were detected again (around 96% of CD4 and around 88% of CD8), suggesting broad maintenance of memory. Because only a couple of donors were included in the study, the extent to which the findings can be generalized is limited. Computational filtering was needed because FACS-sorted repertoires could contain abundant contaminating clonotypes from the bulk population. Compared with the primary T-cell response, the secondary T-cell response was faster but weaker, reaching its peak on day 5 rather than on day 15. A small share of clonotypes was detected in both CD4 and CD8 compartments, with the overlap likely arising from convergent recombination.

This clonotype was observed a handful of times. Its cognate antigen has yet to be identified. Per-nucleotide qualities are absent, and no much larger clonotype sits a single base away. Trimming accounts for 7 bases at V and 1 base at J, while the number of junction bases matched to no gene is 9. The germline V gene supplies CDR1 MNHNS and CDR2 SASEGT. Including cysteine and phenylalanine, the CDR3 has 16 amino acids. Kept here is only the CDR3 DNA, which spans 48 bases and is read in frame from base 1. The treatment or condition label on this specimen signifies: live attenuated yellow fever vaccine strain. At each blood-draw timepoint, two biological replicates of bulk PBMCs were obtained. PBMCs were isolated from peripheral blood using a standard Ficoll-Paque protocol. RNA was extracted with TriZol from bulk PBMCs, CD4 and CD8 fractions, and dextramer-positive and dextramer-negative fractions. Synthesis of TCR cDNA relied on 5'RACE template switching, a step that introduced a universal primer site along with unique molecular identifiers. Priming of cDNA synthesis was performed from both the TCR alpha and TCR beta constant segments. Library amplification involved two PCR steps, and the second step added sample barcodes and sequencing adapters. Libraries were sequenced on Illumina HiSeq 2500 (2x100 bp) or NovaSeq (2x150 bp). In the authors' own workflow: Reads were demultiplexed and collapsed into UMI consensus sequences with MIGEC, and V(D)J alignment was performed with MiXCR. Vaccine-responding clonotypes were identified with edgeR using replicate PBMC samples, with FDR below 0.01 and a log2 fold change above 5 up to day 15 being required. Bulk clonotypes were assigned CD4 or CD8 identity according to which sequenced CD4 or CD8 repertoire held them at higher abundance. TCRdb redid the processing of the public reads, applying fastp at Q25 and MiXCR, and retained in-frame beta chains. Each CDR3 protein appears once, grouped with its most common genes and DNA. The V and J calls follow TCRdb's processing rather than the paper's. The sample data list approximately 510,000 distinct CDR3 sequences, and roughly a fifth of these were observed just once. The ten largest clones represent less than 20% of the sample.

The sample was PBMCs, taken around 3 weeks after the first yellow fever vaccination. The sequence joins TRBV6-1 to TRBJ2-2; 7 junctional bases match TRBD2. The receptor comes from a man younger than 35 who received the YFV17D yellow fever vaccine. The CDR3: CASTPPGRENTGELFF. The DNA reads as follows: TGTGCCAGCACCCCCCCTGGGAGGGAGAACACCGGGGAGCTGTTTTTT.